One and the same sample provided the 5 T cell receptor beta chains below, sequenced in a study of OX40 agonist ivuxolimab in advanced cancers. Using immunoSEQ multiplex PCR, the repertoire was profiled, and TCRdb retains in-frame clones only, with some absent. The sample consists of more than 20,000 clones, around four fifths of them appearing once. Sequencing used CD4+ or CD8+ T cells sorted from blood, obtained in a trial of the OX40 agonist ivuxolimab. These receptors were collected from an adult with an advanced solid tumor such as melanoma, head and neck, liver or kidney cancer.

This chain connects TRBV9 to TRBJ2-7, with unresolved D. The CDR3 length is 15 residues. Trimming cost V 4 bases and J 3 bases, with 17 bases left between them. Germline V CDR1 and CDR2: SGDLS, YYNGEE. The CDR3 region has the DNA TGTGCCAGCAGCTCTGAGTCCAGCCCCGGCTACGAGCAGTACTTC. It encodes CASSSESSPGYEQYF.

This CDR3 is CASRLAGGGSSYEQYF. The CDR3 DNA reads as TGTGCCAGCAGATTGGCAGGGGGTGGAAGCTCCTACGAGCAGTACTTC. The chain combines TRBV27 with TRBJ2-7, with TRBD1 matching 7 bases. After removal of 6 bases from V and 0 bases from J, the junction contained 11 bases not matched to a gene. This CDR3 is 16 amino acids long. Germline loops: CDR1 MNHEY, CDR2 SMNVEV (reference sequence).

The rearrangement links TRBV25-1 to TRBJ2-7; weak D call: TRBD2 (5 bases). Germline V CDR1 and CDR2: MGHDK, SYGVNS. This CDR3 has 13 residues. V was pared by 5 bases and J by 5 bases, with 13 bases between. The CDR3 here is CASSLRGLHEQYF. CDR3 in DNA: TGTGCCAGCAGTTTACGAGGGCTCCACGAGCAGTACTTC.

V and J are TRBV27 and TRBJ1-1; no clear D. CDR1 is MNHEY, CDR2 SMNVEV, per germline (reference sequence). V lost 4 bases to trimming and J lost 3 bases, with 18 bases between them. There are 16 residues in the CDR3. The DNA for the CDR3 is TGTGCCAGCAGTTCAACTCGGATACGTGGGGACACTGAAGCTTTCTTT. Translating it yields CASSSTRIRGDTEAFF.

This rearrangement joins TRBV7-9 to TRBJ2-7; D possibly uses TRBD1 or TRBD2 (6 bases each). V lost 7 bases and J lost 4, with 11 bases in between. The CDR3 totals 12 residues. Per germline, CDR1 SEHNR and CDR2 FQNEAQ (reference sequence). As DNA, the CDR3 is TGTGCCAGCAACAAGGGGGGTTACGAGCAGTACTTC. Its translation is CASNKGGYEQYF.